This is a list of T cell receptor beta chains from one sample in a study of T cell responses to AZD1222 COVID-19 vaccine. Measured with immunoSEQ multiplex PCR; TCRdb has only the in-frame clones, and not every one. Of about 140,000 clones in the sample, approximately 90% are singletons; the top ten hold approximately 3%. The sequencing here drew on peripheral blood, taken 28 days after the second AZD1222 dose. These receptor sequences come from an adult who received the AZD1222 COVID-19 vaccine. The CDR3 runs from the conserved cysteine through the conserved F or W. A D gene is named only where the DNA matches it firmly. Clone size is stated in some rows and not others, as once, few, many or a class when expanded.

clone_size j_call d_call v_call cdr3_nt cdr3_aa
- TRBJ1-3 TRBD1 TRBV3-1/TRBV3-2 TGTGCCAGCAGCCAAGTAAAGACAGGGAGAAACACCATATATTTT CASSQVKTGRNTIYF
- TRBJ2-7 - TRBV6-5 TGTGCCAGCAGCATTCAAGGGGTCAGCTCCTACGAGCAGTACTTC CASSIQGVSSYEQYF
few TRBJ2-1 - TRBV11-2 TGTGCCAGCAGCTTAGGTCGTAGGCCAGAGCAGTTCTTC CASSLGRRPEQFF
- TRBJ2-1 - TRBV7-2 TGTGCCAGCAGCTTTGGTGACTCCTACAATGAGCAGTTCTTC CASSFGDSYNEQFF
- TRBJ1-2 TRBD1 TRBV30 TGTGCCTGGTACGCCGGGACAGGGCTTGTAGATGGCTACACCTTC CAWYAGTGLVDGYTF
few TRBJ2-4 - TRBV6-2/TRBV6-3 TGTGCCAGCAGTTACTCGATTGGGGGAGGAGACATTCAGTACTTC CASSYSIGGGDIQYF
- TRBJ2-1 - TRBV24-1 TGTGCCACCAGTGAGCCGGAAAACAATGAGCAGTTCTTC CATSEPENNEQFF
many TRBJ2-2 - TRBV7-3 TGTGCCAGCAGTATTGGGAGTACTACCGGGGAGCTGTTTTTT CASSIGSTTGELFF
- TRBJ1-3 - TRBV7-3 TGTGCCAGCAGCCCCCCCCGGTCTCCCAACCTCTCTGGAAACACCATATATTTT CASSPPRSPNLSGNTIYF
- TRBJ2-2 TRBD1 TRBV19 TGTGCCAGTAGTGTGACAGGGGAGGCCGGGGAGCTGTTTTTT CASSVTGEAGELFF
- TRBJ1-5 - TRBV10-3 TGTGCCATCAGAGAAGAACAGGGCCTACAGCAGCCCCAGCATTTT CAIREEQGLQQPQHF
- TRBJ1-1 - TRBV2 TGTGCCAGCAGTGTAGAGGGGAGCACTGAAGCTTTCTTT CASSVEGSTEAFF
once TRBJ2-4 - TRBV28 TGTGCCAGCGGCGAGACACTTGGTGTAGCCAAAAACATTCAGTACTTC CASGETLGVAKNIQYF
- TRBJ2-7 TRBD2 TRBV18 TGTGCCAGCTCCCCCACCTTGGAGCGGGGTGACTACGAGCAGTACTTC CASSPTLERGDYEQYF
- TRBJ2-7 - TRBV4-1 TGCGCCAGCAGCCAAGACGGGGGCTACGAGCAGTACTTC CASSQDGGYEQYF
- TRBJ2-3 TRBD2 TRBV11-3 TGTGCCAGCAGCTCTAGCGGCGGGGATTGGGATACGCAGTATTTT CASSSSGGDWDTQYF
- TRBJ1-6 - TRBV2 TGTGCCAGTAGGGGAGTCCAGGGAAGTTCACCCCTCCACTTT CASRGVQGSSPLHF
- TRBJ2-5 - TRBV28 TGTGCCAGCAGTTCCCCCTTTGGGGGCCGGGAGACCCAGTACTTC CASSSPFGGRETQYF
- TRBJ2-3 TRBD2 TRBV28 TGTGCCAGCAGTGTTAGCGGGGGCGGATATAGCACAGATACGCAGTATTTT CASSVSGGGYSTDTQYF
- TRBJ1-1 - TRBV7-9 TGTGCCAGCAGCTTAGCGGCAGGACGTTTCGAAGCTTTCTTT CASSLAAGRFEAFF
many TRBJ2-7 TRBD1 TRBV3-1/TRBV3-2 TGTGCCAGCAGCTCCCGGACAGGGACGTACTTC CASSSRTGTYF
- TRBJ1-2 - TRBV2 TGTGCCAGCAGTTTTACCGAAAGGGGGAACTATGGCTACACCTTC CASSFTERGNYGYTF
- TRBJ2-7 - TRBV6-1 TGTGCCAGCAGTGATAAAAGCAACTCCTACGAGCAGTACTTC CASSDKSNSYEQYF
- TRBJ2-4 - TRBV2 TGTGCCAGCACGCGGGAAAACATTCAGTACTTC CASTRENIQYF
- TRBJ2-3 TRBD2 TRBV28 TGTGCCAGCAACCTAGCGGGAGTAACAGATACGCAGTATTTT CASNLAGVTDTQYF
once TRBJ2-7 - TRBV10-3 TGTGCCATCAGTGACCGGAGTTCGTACGAGCAGTACTTC CAISDRSSYEQYF
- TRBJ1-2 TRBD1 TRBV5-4 TGTGCCAGCAGCTTGGGGACAGGGGGATACTATGGCTACACCTTC CASSLGTGGYYGYTF
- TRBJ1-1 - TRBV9 TGTGCCAGCAGCGTAGAGGCAGTCCGGAACACTGAAGCTTTCTTT CASSVEAVRNTEAFF
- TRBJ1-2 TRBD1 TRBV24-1 TGTGCCACCAGTGAATCCGGGACAGGGGGGGGCTACACCTTC CATSESGTGGGYTF
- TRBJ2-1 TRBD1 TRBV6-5 TGTGCCAGCAGTTACTCGCCGGACAGGGCCTACAATGAGCAGTTCTTC CASSYSPDRAYNEQFF
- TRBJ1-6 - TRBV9 TGTGCCAGCAGCGTAGACAGCTCCTATAATTCACCCCTCCACTTT CASSVDSSYNSPLHF
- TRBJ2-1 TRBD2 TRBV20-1 TGCAGTGCTAGTCCGCCCGGGGGGGGTCCCTACAATGAGCAGTTCTTC CSASPPGGGPYNEQFF
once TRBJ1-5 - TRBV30 TGTGCCTGGAGTGCCGGGGAGGCCGGACAGCCCCAGCATTTT CAWSAGEAGQPQHF
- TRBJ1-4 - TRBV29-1 TGCAGCGTTGGAGAGGAGACAACTAATGAAAAACTGTTTTTT CSVGEETTNEKLFF
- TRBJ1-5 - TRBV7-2 TGTGCCAGCAGCTTAGAGGCCCGTCAGGGACCAAATAGCAATCAGCCCCAGCATTTT CASSLEARQGPNSNQPQHF
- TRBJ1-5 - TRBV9 TGTGCCAGCAGCAAAGGACTGTCGATGGACAATCAGCCCCAGCATTTT CASSKGLSMDNQPQHF
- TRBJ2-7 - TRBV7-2 TGTGCCAGCAGTCACACCGTCCTAGCAGGCTCCTACGAGCAGTACTTC CASSHTVLAGSYEQYF
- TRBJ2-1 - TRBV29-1 TGCAGCGCCCTTCGGGGGCTAGATGAGCAGTTCTTC CSALRGLDEQFF
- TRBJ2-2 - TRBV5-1 TGCGCCAGCAGCTTGGACGGGGACTCCTCAACCGGGGAGCTGTTTTTT CASSLDGDSSTGELFF
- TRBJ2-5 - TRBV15 TGTGCCACCAGCAGAGATTGGGGGGTACAAGAGACCCAGTACTTC CATSRDWGVQETQYF
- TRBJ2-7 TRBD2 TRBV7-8 TGTGCCAGCAGCCCCAGGACTAGAATTCTCTCCTACGAGCAGTACTTC CASSPRTRILSYEQYF
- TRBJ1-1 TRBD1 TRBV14 TGTGCCAGCAGTCGTGACAGGGTGGACACTGAAGCTTTCTTT CASSRDRVDTEAFF
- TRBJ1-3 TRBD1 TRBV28 TGTGCCAGCTTGGACAGGGCTGGAAACACCATATATTTT CASLDRAGNTIYF
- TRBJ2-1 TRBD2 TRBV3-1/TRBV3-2 TGTGCCAGCAGCCAAGGGTGGGGGGGAAATGAGCAGTTCTTC CASSQGWGGNEQFF
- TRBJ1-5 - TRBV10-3 TGTGCCATCAGTGAACTAGTTGGCGGGAATCAGCCCCAGCATTTT CAISELVGGNQPQHF
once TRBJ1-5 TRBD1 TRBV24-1 TGTGCCACCGCCGGACAGGGCATCAATCAGCCCCAGCATTTT CATAGQGINQPQHF
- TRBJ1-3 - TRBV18 TGTGCCAGCTCACCTCAAGCTTCTGGAAACACCATATATTTT CASSPQASGNTIYF
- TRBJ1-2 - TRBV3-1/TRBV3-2 TGTGCCAGCAGCTCGGGGAACCTCTATGGCTACACCTTC CASSSGNLYGYTF
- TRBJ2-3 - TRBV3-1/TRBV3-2 TGTGCCAGCAGCCACGGGGGTGGCGCAGATACGCAGTATTTT CASSHGGGADTQYF
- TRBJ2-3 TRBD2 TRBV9 TGTGCCAGCAGCACCGGACTAGCGGAGGCAGATACGCAGTATTTT CASSTGLAEADTQYF
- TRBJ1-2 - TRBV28 TGTGCCAGCGGGGGCATACAGTCCCTATATGGCTACACCTTC CASGGIQSLYGYTF
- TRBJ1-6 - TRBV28 TGTGCCAGCATAGGGGGACGAACTAATTCACCCCTCCACTTT CASIGGRTNSPLHF
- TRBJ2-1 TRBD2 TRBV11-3 TGTGCCAGCAGCTTAGGGACTAGCGGGGGGAATAATGAGCAGTTCTTC CASSLGTSGGNNEQFF
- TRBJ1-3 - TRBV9 TGTGCCAGCAGCGTAGGGGGAGGGAACTCTGGAAACACCATATATTTT CASSVGGGNSGNTIYF
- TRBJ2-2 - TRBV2 TGTGCCAGCAGCGGTTCTGAGAACACCGGGGAGCTGTTTTTT CASSGSENTGELFF
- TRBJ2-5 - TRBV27 TGTGCCAGCAGTTTACGAGCGGGACACCCGTACCAAGAGACCCAGTACTTC CASSLRAGHPYQETQYF
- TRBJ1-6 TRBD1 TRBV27 TGTGCCAGCAGTCCCAGTTCACAGGGGGATTCACCCCTCCACTTT CASSPSSQGDSPLHF
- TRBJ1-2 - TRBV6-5 TGTGCCAGCAGTTACTCAGGGCTCGGGGGCTATGGCTACACCTTC CASSYSGLGGYGYTF
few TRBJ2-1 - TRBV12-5 TGTGCTAGTGGTTTGCGGTCGTGGGGAGGAGAGCAGTTCTTC CASGLRSWGGEQFF